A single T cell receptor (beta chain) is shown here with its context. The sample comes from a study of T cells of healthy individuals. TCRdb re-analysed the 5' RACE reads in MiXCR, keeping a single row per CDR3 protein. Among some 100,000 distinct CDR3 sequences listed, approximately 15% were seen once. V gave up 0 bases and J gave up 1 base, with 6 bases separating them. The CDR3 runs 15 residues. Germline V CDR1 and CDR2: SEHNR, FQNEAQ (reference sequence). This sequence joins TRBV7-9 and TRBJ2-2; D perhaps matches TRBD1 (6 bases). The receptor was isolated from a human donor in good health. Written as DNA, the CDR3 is TGTGCCAGCAGCTTAGCGGGACAGAACACCGGGGAGCTGTTTTTT. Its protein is CASSLAGQNTGELFF.